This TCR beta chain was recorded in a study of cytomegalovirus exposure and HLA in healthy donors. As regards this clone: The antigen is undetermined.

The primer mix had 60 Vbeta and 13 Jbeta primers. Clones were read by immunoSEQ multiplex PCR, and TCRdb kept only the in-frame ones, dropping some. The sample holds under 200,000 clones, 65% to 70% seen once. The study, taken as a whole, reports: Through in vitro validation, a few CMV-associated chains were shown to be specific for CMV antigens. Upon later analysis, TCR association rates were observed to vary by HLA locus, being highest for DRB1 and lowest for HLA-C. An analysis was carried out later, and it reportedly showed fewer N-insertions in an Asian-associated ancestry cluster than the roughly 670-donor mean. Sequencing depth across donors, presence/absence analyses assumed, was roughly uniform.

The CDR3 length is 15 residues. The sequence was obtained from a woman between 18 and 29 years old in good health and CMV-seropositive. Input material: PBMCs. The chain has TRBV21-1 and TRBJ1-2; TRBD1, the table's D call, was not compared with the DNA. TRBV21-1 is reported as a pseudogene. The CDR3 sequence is CASSKVSCPDYGYTF. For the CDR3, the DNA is TGTGCCAGCAGCAAAGTTTCCTGTCCAGACTATGGCTACACCTTC.